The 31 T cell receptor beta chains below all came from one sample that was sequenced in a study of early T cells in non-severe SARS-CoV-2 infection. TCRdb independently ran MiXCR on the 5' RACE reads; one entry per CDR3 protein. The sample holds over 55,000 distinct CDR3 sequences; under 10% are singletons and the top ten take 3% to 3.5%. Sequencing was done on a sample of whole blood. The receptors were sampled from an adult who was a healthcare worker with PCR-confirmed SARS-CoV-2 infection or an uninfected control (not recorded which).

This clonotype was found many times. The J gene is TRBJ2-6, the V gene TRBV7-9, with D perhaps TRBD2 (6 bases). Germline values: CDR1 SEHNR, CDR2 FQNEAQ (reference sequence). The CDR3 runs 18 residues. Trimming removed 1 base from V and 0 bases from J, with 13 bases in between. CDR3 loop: CASSLGGGGLSGANVLTF. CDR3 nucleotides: TGTGCCAGCAGCTTAGGGGGAGGAGGACTCTCTGGGGCCAACGTCCTGACTTTC.

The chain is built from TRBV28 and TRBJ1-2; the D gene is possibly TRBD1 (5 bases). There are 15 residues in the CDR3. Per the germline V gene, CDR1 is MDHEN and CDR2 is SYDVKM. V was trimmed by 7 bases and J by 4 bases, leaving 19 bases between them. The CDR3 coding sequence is TGTGCCAGCACCCTAGGACGGCAGGGTAGCTATGGCTACACCTTC. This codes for CASTLGRQGSYGYTF.

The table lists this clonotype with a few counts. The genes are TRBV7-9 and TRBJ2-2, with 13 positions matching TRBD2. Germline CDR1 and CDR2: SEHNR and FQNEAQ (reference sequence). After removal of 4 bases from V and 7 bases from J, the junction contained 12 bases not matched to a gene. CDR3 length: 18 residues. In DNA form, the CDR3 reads TGTGCCAGCAGCTCGCGGACTAGCGGGAGATTGCGGAGCGGGGAGCTGTTTTTT. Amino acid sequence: CASSSRTSGRLRSGELFF.

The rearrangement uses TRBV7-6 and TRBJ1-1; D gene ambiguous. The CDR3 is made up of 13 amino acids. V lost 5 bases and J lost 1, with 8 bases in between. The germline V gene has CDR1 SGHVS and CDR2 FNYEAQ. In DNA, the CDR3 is TGTGCCAGCAGCCGGCGGGGGAACACTGAAGCTTTCTTT. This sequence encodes CASSRRGNTEAFF.

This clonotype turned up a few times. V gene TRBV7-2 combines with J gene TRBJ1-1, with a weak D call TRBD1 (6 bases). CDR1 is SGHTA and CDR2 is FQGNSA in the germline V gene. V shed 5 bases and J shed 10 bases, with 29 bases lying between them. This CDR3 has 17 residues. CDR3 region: CASSRGSGGNKPSRAFF. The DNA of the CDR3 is TGTGCCAGCAGCCGGGGGTCCGGGGGCAACAAGCCTTCGCGAGCTTTCTTT.

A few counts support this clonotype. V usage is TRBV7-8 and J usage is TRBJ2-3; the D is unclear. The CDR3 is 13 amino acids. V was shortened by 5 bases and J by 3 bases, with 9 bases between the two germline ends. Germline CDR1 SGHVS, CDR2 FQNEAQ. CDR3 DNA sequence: TGTGCCAGCAGCCCGCAGGAAACAGATACGCAGTATTTT. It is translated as CASSPQETDTQYF.

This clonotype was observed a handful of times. CDR3 loop: CASSLNTGTDTQYF. The CDR3 DNA follows: TGTGCCAGCTCACTAAATACCGGGACAGATACGCAGTATTTT. The chain joins TRBV18 to TRBJ2-3; D ambiguous. The CDR3 runs 14 residues. In germline, CDR1 is KGHSH, CDR2 LQKENI. Trimming cost V 4 bases and J 3 bases, with 11 bases left between them.

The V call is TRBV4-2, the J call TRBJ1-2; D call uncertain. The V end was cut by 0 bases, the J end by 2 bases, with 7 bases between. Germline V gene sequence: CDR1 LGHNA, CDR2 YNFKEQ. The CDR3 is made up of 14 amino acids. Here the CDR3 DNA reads TGTGCCAGCAGCCAAGAACGAGGGAACTATGGCTACACCTTC. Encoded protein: CASSQERGNYGYTF.

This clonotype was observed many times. The CDR3 DNA sequence: TGTGCCAGCACCAAGGACAGGAGCTCCTACGAGCAGTACTTC. This sequence encodes CASTKDRSSYEQYF. The chain couples TRBV18 to TRBJ2-7; 7 nucleotides line up with TRBD1. The CDR3 totals 14 residues. J lost 0 bases, V lost 8 bases, and 7 bases had no gene match. Germline CDR1 KGHSH, CDR2 LQKENI.

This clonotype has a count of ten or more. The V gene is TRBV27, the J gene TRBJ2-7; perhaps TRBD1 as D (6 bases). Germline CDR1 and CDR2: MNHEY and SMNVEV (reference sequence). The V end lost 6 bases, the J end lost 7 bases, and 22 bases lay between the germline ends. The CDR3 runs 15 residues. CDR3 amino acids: CASSTGTPTYDEQYF. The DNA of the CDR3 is TGTGCCAGCAGCACCGGGACACCAACTTACGATGAGCAGTACTTC.

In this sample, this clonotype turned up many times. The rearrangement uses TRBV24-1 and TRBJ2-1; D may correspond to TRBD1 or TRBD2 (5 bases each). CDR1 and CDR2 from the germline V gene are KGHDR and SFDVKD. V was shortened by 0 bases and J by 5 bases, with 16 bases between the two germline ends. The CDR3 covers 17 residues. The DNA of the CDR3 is TGTGCCACCAGTGATTTGCGGGACCACGGCGGAGACAATGAGCAGTTCTTC. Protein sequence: CATSDLRDHGGDNEQFF.

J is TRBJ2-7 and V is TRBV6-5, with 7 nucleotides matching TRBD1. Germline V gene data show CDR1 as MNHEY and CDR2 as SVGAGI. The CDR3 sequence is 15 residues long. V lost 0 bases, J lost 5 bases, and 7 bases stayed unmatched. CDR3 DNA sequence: TGTGCCAGCAGTTACTCGACAGGGATGTTAAACGAGCAGTACTTC. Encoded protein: CASSYSTGMLNEQYF.

The CDR3 region is CASSPRTTHYEQYF. CDR3 coding DNA: TGTGCCAGCAGTCCCCGGACTACCCACTACGAGCAGTACTTC. The chain carries TRBV6-2 or TRBV6-3 and TRBJ2-7, with a possible D match to TRBD2 (6 bases). Germline loops: CDR1 MNHEY, CDR2 SVGEGT. The CDR3 sequence is 14 residues long. Between the trimmed V and J ends, which lost 5 bases and 3 bases, there was a span of 14 bases.

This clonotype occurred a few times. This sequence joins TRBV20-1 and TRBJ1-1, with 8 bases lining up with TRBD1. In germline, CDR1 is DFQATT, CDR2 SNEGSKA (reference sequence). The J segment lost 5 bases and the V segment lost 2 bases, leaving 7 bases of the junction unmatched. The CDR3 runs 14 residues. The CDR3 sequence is CSARQQGGGTEAFF. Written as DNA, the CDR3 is TGCAGTGCTAGACAACAGGGGGGAGGGACTGAAGCTTTCTTT.

The CDR3, as DNA: TGTGCCAGCAGTTCCGACGGTAGCTCTGGGGCCAACGTCCTGACTTTC. Residues: CASSSDGSSGANVLTF. The chain joins TRBV6-1 to TRBJ2-6; D is undetermined. Germline CDR1 and CDR2: MNHNS and SASEGT. V lost 5 bases and J lost 0, with 11 bases in between. The CDR3 spans 16 residues.

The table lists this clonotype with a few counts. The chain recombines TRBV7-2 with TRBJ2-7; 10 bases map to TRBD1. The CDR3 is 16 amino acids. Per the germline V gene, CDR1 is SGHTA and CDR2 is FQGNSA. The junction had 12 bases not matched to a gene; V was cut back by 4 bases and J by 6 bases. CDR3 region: CASSSRAGTGVTEQYF. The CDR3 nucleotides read TGTGCCAGCAGCTCGAGGGCAGGGACAGGGGTCACCGAGCAGTACTTC.

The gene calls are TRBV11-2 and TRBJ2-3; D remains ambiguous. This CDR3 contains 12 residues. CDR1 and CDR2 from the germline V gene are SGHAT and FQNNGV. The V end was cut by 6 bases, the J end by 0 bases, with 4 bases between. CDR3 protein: CASRTSTDTQYF. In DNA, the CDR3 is TGTGCCAGCAGAACTAGCACAGATACGCAGTATTTT.

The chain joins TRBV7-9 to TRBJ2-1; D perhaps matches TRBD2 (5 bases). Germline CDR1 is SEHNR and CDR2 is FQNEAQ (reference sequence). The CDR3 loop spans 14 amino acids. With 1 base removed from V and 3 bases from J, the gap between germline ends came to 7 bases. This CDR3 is CASSLGGNYNEQFF. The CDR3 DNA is TGTGCCAGCAGCTTAGGAGGGAACTACAATGAGCAGTTCTTC. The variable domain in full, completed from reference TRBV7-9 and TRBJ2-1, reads DTGVSQNPRHKITKRGQNVTFRCDPISEHNRLYWYRQTLGQGPEFLTYFQNEAQLEKSRLLSDRFSAERPKGSFSTLEIQRTEQGDSAMYLCASSLGGNYNEQFFGPGTRLTVL.

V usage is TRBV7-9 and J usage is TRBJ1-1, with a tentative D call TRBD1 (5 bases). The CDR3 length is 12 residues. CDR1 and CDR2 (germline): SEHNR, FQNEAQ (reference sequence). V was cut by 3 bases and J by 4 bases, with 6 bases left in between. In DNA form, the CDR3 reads TGTGCCAGCAGCTTTGGGGCCACTGAAGCTTTCTTT. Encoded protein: CASSFGATEAFF.

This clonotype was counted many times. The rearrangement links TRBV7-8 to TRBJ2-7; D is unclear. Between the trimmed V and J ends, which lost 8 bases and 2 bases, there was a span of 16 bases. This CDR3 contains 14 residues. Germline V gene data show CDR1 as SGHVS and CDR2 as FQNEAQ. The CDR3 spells CASSGEQTAYEQYF. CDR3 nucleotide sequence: TGTGCCAGCTCAGGCGAACAGACCGCCTACGAGCAGTACTTC. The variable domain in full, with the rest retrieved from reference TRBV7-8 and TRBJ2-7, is GAGVSQSPRYKVAKRGQDVALRCDPISGHVSLFWYQQALGQGPEFLTYFQNEAQLDKSGLPSDRFFAERPEGSVSTLKIQRTQQEDSAVYLCASSGEQTAYEQYFGPGTRLTVT.

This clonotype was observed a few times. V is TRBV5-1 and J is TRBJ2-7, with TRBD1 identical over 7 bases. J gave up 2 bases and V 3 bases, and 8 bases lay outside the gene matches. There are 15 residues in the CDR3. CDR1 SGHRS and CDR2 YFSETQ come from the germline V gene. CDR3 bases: TGCGCCAGCAGCTCTTACCGGGACAGAGCCTACGAGCAGTACTTC. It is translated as CASSSYRDRAYEQYF.

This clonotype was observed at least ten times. The DNA for the CDR3 is TGTGCCAGCGGGTTGACTAGCACCTCCTACGAGCAGTACTTC. Amino acids: CASGLTSTSYEQYF. The chain joins TRBV28 to TRBJ2-7; 7 positions match TRBD2. The CDR3 sequence is 14 residues long. The V gene's germline CDR1 is MDHEN and CDR2 SYDVKM. J was trimmed by 0 bases and V by 8 bases; bases with no gene match: 7.

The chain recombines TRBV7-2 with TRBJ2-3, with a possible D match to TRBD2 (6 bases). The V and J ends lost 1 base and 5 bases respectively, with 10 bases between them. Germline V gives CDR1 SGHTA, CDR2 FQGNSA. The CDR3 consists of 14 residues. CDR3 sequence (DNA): TGTGCCAGCAGCTTAGACAGGAGGGTAGATACGCAGTATTTT. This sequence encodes CASSLDRRVDTQYF.

The CDR3 loop is CSARGPEGTQYF. In DNA, the CDR3 is TGCAGTGCTAGAGGTCCCGAGGGGACCCAGTACTTC. V and J are TRBV20-1 and TRBJ2-5, with D perhaps matching TRBD2 (5 bases). The V gene's germline CDR1 is DFQATT and CDR2 SNEGSKA (reference sequence). The CDR3 is 12 residues long. The V and J ends lost 1 base and 7 bases respectively, with 10 bases between them.

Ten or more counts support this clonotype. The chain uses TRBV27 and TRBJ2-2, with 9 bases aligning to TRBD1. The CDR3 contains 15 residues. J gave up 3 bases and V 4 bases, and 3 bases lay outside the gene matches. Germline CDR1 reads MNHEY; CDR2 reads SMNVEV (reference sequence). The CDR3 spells CASSSGTGHTGELFF. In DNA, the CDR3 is TGTGCCAGCAGTTCCGGGACAGGGCACACCGGGGAGCTGTTTTTT.

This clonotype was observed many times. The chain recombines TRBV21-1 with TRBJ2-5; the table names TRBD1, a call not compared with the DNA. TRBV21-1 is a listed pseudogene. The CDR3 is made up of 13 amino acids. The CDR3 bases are TGTGCCAGCAGCGAACGGGACAGAGAGACCCAGTACTTC. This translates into CASSERDRETQYF.

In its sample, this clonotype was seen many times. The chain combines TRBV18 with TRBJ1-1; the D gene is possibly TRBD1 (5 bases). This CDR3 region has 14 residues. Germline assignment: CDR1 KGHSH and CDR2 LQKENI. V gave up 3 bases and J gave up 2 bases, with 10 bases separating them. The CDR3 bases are TGTGCCAGCTCACCGGGACCGACTAACACTGAAGCTTTCTTT. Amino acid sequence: CASSPGPTNTEAFF.

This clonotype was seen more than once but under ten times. The CDR3 region is CSARDALSGGYNEQFF. CDR3 coding DNA: TGCAGTGCTAGAGATGCCCTAAGCGGGGGTTACAATGAGCAGTTCTTC. The chain uses TRBV20-1 and TRBJ2-1; 8 bases agree with TRBD2. From germline, CDR1 is DFQATT and CDR2 SNEGSKA (reference sequence). The ends lost 0 bases at V and 4 bases at J; junction bases unmatched: 8. CDR3 length equals 16 residues.

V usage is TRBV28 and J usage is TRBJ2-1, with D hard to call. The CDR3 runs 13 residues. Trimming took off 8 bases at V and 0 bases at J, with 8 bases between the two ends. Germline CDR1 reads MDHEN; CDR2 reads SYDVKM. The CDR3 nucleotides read TGTGCCAGCGTCGCATACTCCTACAATGAGCAGTTCTTC. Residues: CASVAYSYNEQFF.

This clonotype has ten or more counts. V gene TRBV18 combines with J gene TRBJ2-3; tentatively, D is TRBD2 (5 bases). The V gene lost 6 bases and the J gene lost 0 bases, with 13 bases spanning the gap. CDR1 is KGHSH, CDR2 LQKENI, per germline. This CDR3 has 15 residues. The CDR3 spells CASSTSGTSTDTQYF. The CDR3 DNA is TGTGCCAGCTCCACGAGCGGAACTAGCACAGATACGCAGTATTTT. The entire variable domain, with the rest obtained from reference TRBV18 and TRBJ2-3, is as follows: NAGVMQNPRHLVRRRGQEARLRCSPMKGHSHVYWYRQLPEEGLKFMVYLQKENIIDESGMPKERFSAEFPKEGPSILRIQQVVRGDSAAYFCASSTSGTSTDTQYFGPGTRLTVL.

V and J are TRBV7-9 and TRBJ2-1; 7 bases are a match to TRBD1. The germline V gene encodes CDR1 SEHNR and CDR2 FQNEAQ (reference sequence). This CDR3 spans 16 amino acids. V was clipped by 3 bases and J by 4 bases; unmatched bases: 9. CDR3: CASSLGQGVGYNEQFF. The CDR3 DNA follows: TGTGCCAGCAGCTTGGGGCAGGGGGTAGGTTACAATGAGCAGTTCTTC. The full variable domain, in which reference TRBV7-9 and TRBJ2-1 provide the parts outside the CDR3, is DTGVSQNPRHKITKRGQNVTFRCDPISEHNRLYWYRQTLGQGPEFLTYFQNEAQLEKSRLLSDRFSAERPKGSFSTLEIQRTEQGDSAMYLCASSLGQGVGYNEQFFGPGTRLTVL.